Reported below is one T cell receptor (beta chain). The sample originates from a study of blood T cell repertoires in COVID-19. About the study: COVID-19 samples, acute and convalescent, were from the United States, Italy and Spain. PBMCs, B-cell-depleted T cells, or T cells were the source of the cDNA or gDNA that made up the material.

Methods used by the authors: For nucleated cells, counts were estimated from reference gene primer amplification. The data were produced by immunoSEQ multiplex PCR, yet TCRdb's version contains in-frame clones alone and is incomplete. V and J calls and clone size follow that table, whereas D and trimming were derived from the DNA. The top ten clones hold 15% to 20% of a sample with some 5,900 clones, roughly nine tenths of them seen once. This CDR3 has 18 residues. Germline V gives CDR1 SGHRS, CDR2 YFSETQ. V shed 0 bases and J shed 0 bases, with 18 bases lying between them. The chain couples TRBV5-1 to TRBJ1-1; D is possibly TRBD1 (5 bases). The sequencing input was peripheral blood. This TCR was sampled from a human donor in a cohort sampled during active COVID-19. This chain's CDR3 is CASSLVAGAASMNTEAFF. CDR3 in DNA: TGCGCCAGCAGCTTGGTGGCTGGGGCAGCAAGTATGAACACTGAAGCTTTCTTT.